The present entry profiles one T cell receptor beta chain with its context. cDNA came from around 0.54 to 1 ug RNA primed by random hexamers. It was immunoSEQ multiplex PCR that amplified TCR beta CDR3 across 54 Vbeta and 13 Jbeta. One entry per CDR3 protein, called by TCRdb with MiXCR from the immunoSEQ multiplex PCR reads. The sample records about 430,000 distinct CDR3 sequences, roughly 85% being singletons. This entry comes from a study of CD8 T cells in Susac syndrome. Trimming took off 8 bases at V and 9 bases at J, with 19 bases between the two ends. The CDR3 is 14 residues long. Per germline, CDR1 SNHLY and CDR2 FYNNEI.

Sequencing was performed on CD8+ T cells from PBMCs. This receptor was taken from a human donor with multiple sclerosis. V and J are TRBV2 and TRBJ1-4; D not resolved. The CDR3: CASLDPSLEKKLFF. CDR3 nucleotides: TGTGCCAGCCTTGACCCTTCCTTGGAGAAAAAACTGTTTTTT.